Presented here are 10 T cell receptor beta chains from one specimen sequenced in a study of T-cell reconstitution after alpha-beta-depleted transplantation in children. During its preparation, the TCRbeta library received unique molecular identifiers. TCRdb re-called the PCR reads with MiXCR, one entry per CDR3 protein. Here the sample spans about 500,000 distinct CDR3 sequences, about 33% being singletons. Here the sequenced sample was PBMCs from the stem cell graft donor, taken from the stem cell graft. The receptors were sampled from a human donor who donated a stem cell graft to a child with aplastic anemia.

In its sample, this clonotype was seen once. V usage is TRBV15 and J usage is TRBJ1-2; a possible D gene is TRBD1 (6 bases). Germline loops: CDR1 LNHNV, CDR2 YYDKDF (reference sequence). Trimming took off 1 base at V and 7 bases at J, with 19 bases between the two ends. The CDR3 runs 16 residues. The CDR3 loop reads CATSRAPGNIRGGYTF. The CDR3 DNA is TGTGCCACCAGCAGAGCCCCCGGGAACATCAGGGGTGGCTACACCTTC.

V is TRBV12-3 or TRBV12-4 and J is TRBJ2-1; 7 bases line up with TRBD2. CDR3 length equals 17 residues. With V trimmed by 4 bases and J by 0 bases, 9 bases remained unmatched. The DNA for the CDR3 is TGTGCCAGCAGTTCGGGGGGAGGGCCAGTCTCCTACAATGAGCAGTTCTTC. It specifies CASSSGGGPVSYNEQFF.

This chain connects TRBV12-3 or TRBV12-4 to TRBJ2-5; D possibly matches TRBD1 or TRBD2 (6 bases each). Trimming removed 8 bases at V and 4 bases at J, with 20 bases between. The CDR3 spans 15 residues. The CDR3 bases are TGTGCCAGCGGAAACCGGGACACGGAGGGAGAGACCCAGTACTTC. This sequence encodes CASGNRDTEGETQYF.

The gene calls are TRBV20-1 and TRBJ1-5; D is possibly TRBD1 (6 bases). V lost 1 base and J 3 bases, leaving 19 bases between the germline ends. Germline assignment: CDR1 DFQATT and CDR2 SNEGSKA (reference sequence). There are 17 residues in the CDR3. The CDR3 spells CSARVERGAFDNQPQHF. Here the CDR3 DNA reads TGCAGTGCTAGAGTGGAACGGGGGGCGTTTGACAATCAGCCCCAGCATTTT.

The chain links TRBV7-9 to TRBJ2-1; the D gene is possibly TRBD1 (5 bases). The CDR3 contains 15 residues. Germline CDR1 reads SEHNR; CDR2 reads FQNEAQ (reference sequence). V shed 5 bases and J shed 10 bases, with 21 bases lying between them. CDR3 nucleotide sequence: TGTGCCAGCAGCGGTCCCCTAACCCGGCAGGGCGAGCAGTTCTTC. It encodes CASSGPLTRQGEQFF.

V usage is TRBV6-5 and J usage is TRBJ2-2, with D hard to call. This CDR3 spans 11 amino acids. V dropped 10 bases and J dropped 7 bases, with 10 bases sitting between them. The V gene's germline CDR1 is MNHEY and CDR2 SVGAGI. The CDR3: CATSFGGELFF. Written as DNA, the CDR3 is TGTGCCACCTCGTTTGGCGGGGAGCTGTTTTTT.

This clonotype has only a few counts. The chain joins TRBV11-2 to TRBJ2-4; D is tentatively TRBD1 or TRBD2 (6 bases each). The CDR3 is 16 residues long. Germline V lookup: CDR1 SGHAT, CDR2 FQNNGV. Trimming cost V 0 bases and J 6 bases, with 15 bases left between them. This CDR3 is CASSLETPGAGNIQYF. The DNA for the CDR3 is TGTGCCAGCAGCTTAGAAACCCCGGGGGCGGGAAACATTCAGTACTTC.

The chain couples TRBV10-1 to TRBJ2-3, with D tentatively TRBD1 (6 bases). CDR1 WNHNN and CDR2 SYGVQD come from the germline V gene (reference sequence). Trimming left V 7 bases short and J 1 base short, with 9 bases between. The length of the CDR3 is 13 residues. The CDR3 sequence is CASKTGRTDTQYF. CDR3 nucleotides: TGCGCCAGCAAGACAGGCCGCACAGATACGCAGTATTTT.

This clonotype was observed at least ten times. This chain connects TRBV11-2 to TRBJ2-1; D not resolved. From germline, CDR1 is SGHAT and CDR2 FQNNGV. CDR3 length equals 14 residues. Trimming pared 5 bases from V and 5 bases from J, leaving 13 bases between. The CDR3 DNA is TGTGCCAGCAGCCCCGGACCCGTCGACAATGAGCAGTTCTTC. Translated, it gives CASSPGPVDNEQFF.

V and J are TRBV4-3 and TRBJ2-1; no firm D call. Trimming stripped 1 base from V and 4 bases from J, with 14 bases between. The CDR3 is made up of 16 amino acids. Germline values: CDR1 LGHNA, CDR2 YSLEER. CDR3 in amino acids: CASSQVGIEPYNEQFF. The CDR3 DNA is TGCGCCAGCAGCCAAGTGGGAATTGAGCCGTACAATGAGCAGTTCTTC.